Sequencing of this T cell receptor beta chain was carried out in a study of CD8 T cells in ankylosing spondylitis. Notes on this clonotype: The antigen remains unidentified.

Study-level points and caveats: Significantly higher representation of disease-linked clones was reported for matched ankylosing spondylitis synovial fluid. Relatively rare in peripheral blood, disease-linked clones were also CD8+. A motif in TCR beta, a set of under 10 highly homologous variants, appeared characteristic of ankylosing spondylitis blood.

The junction had 6 bases not matched to a gene; V was cut back by 3 bases and J by 4 bases. This CDR3 is built from 16 residues. The V gene's germline CDR1 is LNHDA and CDR2 SQIVND (reference sequence). TCRdb re-analysed the 5' RACE reads in MiXCR, keeping a single row per CDR3 protein. The sample yields about 500,000 distinct CDR3 sequences, about 5.4% seen once. This sequence was found in a male donor with ankylosing spondylitis. The genes are TRBV19 and TRBJ2-1; 10 bases fit TRBD2. Sequenced input: blood, either unsorted or a sorted T cell fraction (not recorded which). The CDR3 sequence: CASSMTPSGGYNEQFF. For the CDR3, the DNA is TGTGCCAGTAGTATGACCCCTAGCGGGGGTTACAATGAGCAGTTCTTC.